The clone carrying this TCR beta chain came up many times. The antigen is not known. The data belong to a study of spatial heterogeneity in lung cancer. TCRdb passed the 5' RACE reads through MiXCR, listing each CDR3 protein once. The table shows approximately 94,000 distinct CDR3 sequences, with approximately 4% occurring only once. Study-wide results and limits: Tumoral mutation counts were tracked by counts of expanded intratumoral alpha and beta TCRs.

The sample's time point: sample taken at primary tumor resection. Donors were roughly 70 untreated early-stage non-small cell lung cancer patients. CDR1 is MDHEN and CDR2 is SYDVKM in the germline V gene. The CDR3 length is 14 residues. With V trimmed by 3 bases and J by 4 bases, 4 bases remained unmatched. The rearrangement links TRBV28 to TRBJ2-5; TRBD1 matches at 8 bases. This TCR came from a male donor with early-stage non-small cell lung cancer. The sample was lung tumor tissue, taken at surgery. The CDR3 bases are TGTGCCAGCAGTTTCCGGACAGGGCGAGAGACCCAGTACTTC. Translated, it gives CASSFRTGRETQYF.